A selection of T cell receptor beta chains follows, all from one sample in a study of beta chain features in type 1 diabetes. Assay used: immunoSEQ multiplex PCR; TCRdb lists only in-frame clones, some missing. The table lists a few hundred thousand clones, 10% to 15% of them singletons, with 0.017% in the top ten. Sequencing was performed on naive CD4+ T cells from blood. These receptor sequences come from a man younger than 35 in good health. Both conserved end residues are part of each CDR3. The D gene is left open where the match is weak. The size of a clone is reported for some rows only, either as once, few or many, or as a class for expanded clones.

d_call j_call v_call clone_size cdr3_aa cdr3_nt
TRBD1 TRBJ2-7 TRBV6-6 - CASRPRRTGYEQYF TGTGCCAGCAGACCCAGGAGGACAGGGTACGAGCAGTACTTC
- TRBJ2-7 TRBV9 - CASSPRSTGEESYEQYF TGTGCCAGCAGCCCTCGCTCCACGGGGGAGGAATCCTACGAGCAGTACTTC
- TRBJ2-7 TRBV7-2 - CASRRDVWSYEQYF TGTGCCAGCAGGCGGGACGTTTGGTCCTACGAGCAGTACTTC
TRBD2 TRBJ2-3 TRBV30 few CAWSVRRLAGNTDTQYF TGTGCCTGGAGTGTACGAAGACTAGCGGGGAACACAGATACGCAGTATTTT
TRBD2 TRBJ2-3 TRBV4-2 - CASSRSGGAFPDTQYF TGTGCCAGCAGCCGAAGCGGGGGGGCCTTCCCAGATACGCAGTATTTT
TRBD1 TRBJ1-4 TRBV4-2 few CASSQQTGNEKLFF TGTGCCAGCAGCCAACAGACAGGGAATGAAAAACTGTTTTTT
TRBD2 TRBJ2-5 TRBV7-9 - CASSMTSGRGETQYF TGTGCCAGCAGCATGACTAGCGGGAGGGGCGAGACCCAGTACTTC
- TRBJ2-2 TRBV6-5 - CASSSWGELNTGELFF TGTGCCAGCAGTTCGTGGGGGGAGCTGAACACCGGGGAGCTGTTTTTT
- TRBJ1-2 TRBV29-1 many CSVGGRTF TGCAGCGTTGGAGGGCGCACCTTC
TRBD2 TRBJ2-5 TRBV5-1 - CASSNIAGDETQYF TGCGCCAGCAGCAACATAGCGGGAGACGAGACCCAGTACTTC
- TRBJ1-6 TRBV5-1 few CASSLAGVHSPLHF TGCGCCAGCAGCTTGGCCGGGGTCCATTCACCCCTCCACTTT
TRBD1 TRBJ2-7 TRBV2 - CASIPRDSAYEQYF TGTGCCAGCATTCCCCGGGACAGTGCCTACGAGCAGTACTTC
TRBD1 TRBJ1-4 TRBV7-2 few CASSPTGVPEKLFF TGTGCCAGCAGCCCGACAGGGGTTCCTGAAAAACTGTTTTTT